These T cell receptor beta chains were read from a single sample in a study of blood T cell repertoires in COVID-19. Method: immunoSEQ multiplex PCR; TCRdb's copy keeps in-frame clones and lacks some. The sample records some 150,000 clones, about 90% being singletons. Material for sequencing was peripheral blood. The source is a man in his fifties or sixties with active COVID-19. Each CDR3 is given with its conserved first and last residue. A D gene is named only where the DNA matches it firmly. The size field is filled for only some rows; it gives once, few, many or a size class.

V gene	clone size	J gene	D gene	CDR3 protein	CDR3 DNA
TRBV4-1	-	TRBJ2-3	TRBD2	CASSQGGLAGGTDTQYF	TGCGCCAGCAGCCAAGGAGGTCTAGCGGGTGGCACAGATACGCAGTATTTT
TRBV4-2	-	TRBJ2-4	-	CASSQDPPGEGIQYF	TGTGCCAGCAGCCAAGACCCCCCGGGGGAAGGGATTCAGTACTTC
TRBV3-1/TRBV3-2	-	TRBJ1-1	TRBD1	CASTILGTGGAFF	TGTGCCAGCACTATCCTAGGGACAGGGGGAGCTTTCTTT
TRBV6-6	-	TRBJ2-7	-	CASFSTAQGGSYEQYF	TGTGCCAGCTTTTCCACAGCTCAGGGGGGCTCCTACGAGCAGTACTTC
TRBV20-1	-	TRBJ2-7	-	CSASRAGTYEQYF	TGCAGTGCTAGTCGGGCGGGGACCTACGAGCAGTACTTC
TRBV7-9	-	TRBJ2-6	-	CASPTNSGANVLTF	TGTGCCAGCCCTACGAACTCTGGGGCCAACGTCCTGACTTTC
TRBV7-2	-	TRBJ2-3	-	CASSLEGAGRTDTQYF	TGTGCCAGCAGCTTAGAGGGGGCGGGACGCACAGATACGCAGTATTTT
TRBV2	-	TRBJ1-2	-	CASNADSIGYTF	TGTGCCAGCAATGCGGATTCTATCGGCTACACCTTC
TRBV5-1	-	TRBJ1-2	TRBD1	CASRPTGGGYTF	TGCGCCAGCAGACCAACAGGGGGTGGCTACACCTTC
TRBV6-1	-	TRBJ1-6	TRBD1	CASSEQGAYGNSPLHF	TGTGCCAGCAGTGAACAGGGGGCCTATGGCAATTCACCCCTCCACTTT
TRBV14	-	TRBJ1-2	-	CASSQDLRVRGYTF	TGTGCCAGCAGCCAAGATCTGAGGGTTCGGGGCTACACCTTC
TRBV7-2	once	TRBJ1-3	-	CASSLNPAGAGNTIYF	TGTGCCAGCAGCTTAAACCCGGCAGGGGCTGGAAACACCATATATTTT
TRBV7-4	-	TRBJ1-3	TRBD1	CASSPGAWDRALGNTIYF	TGTGCCAGCAGCCCGGGGGCGTGGGACAGGGCTTTAGGAAACACCATATATTTT
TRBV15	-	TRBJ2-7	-	CATRLRQAGSYEQYF	TGTGCCACCAGGTTGAGACAGGCTGGCTCCTACGAGCAGTACTTC
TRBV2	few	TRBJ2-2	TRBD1	CASRTGGASGELFF	TGTGCCAGTAGGACAGGGGGGGCGAGCGGGGAGCTGTTTTTT
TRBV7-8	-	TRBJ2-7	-	CASSLDSVKTPSTPRGYF	TGTGCCAGCAGCTTAGATTCGGTCAAGACCCCTTCCACCCCCAGGGGGTACTTC
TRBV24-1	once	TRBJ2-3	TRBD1	CATSPGQGPTQYF	TGTGCCACCTCCCCGGGACAGGGGCCTACGCAGTATTTT
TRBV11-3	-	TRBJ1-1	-	CASSSGGSTEAFF	TGTGCCAGCAGCTCGGGGGGGAGCACTGAAGCTTTCTTT
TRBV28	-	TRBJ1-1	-	CASSGRAGTEAFF	TGTGCCAGCAGTGGCAGGGCTGGGACTGAAGCTTTCTTT
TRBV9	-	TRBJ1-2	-	CASSVDGGFYYGYTF	TGTGCCAGCAGCGTAGATGGGGGGTTTTACTATGGCTACACCTTC
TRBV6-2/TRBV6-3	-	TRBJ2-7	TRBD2	CASSYGTTYEQYF	TGTGCCAGCAGTTACGGGACTACCTACGAGCAGTACTTC
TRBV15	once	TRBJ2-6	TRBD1	CATSKPGQGTSGANVLTF	TGTGCCACCAGCAAACCGGGACAGGGAACCTCTGGGGCCAACGTCCTGACTTTC
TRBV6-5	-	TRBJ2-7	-	CASSLRRGSYEQYF	TGTGCCAGCAGCCTGCGGCGCGGGTCCTACGAGCAGTACTTC
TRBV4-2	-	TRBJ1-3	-	CASSQGGALSGNTIYF	TGTGCCAGCAGCCAAGGCGGGGCCCTCTCTGGAAACACCATATATTTT
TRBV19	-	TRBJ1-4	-	CASSIVAGANEKLFF	TGTGCCAGTAGTATAGTGGCAGGGGCCAATGAAAAACTGTTTTTT
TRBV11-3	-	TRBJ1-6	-	CASSLFTPSSYNSPLHF	TGTGCCAGCAGCCTTTTCACTCCGAGCTCCTATAATTCACCCCTCCACTTT
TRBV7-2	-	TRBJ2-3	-	CASSFPRGAGDTQYF	TGTGCCAGCAGCTTCCCTCGGGGGGCCGGAGATACGCAGTATTTT
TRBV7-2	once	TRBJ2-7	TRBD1	CASSLAGTGVHEQYF	TGTGCCAGCAGCTTAGCCGGGACAGGGGTCCACGAGCAGTACTTC
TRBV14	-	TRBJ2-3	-	CASSQAVQGGLRTDTQYF	TGTGCCAGCAGCCAAGCCGTGCAGGGGGGACTCCGCACAGATACGCAGTATTTT
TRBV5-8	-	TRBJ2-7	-	CASSASRAFSYEQYF	TGTGCCAGCAGCGCCTCGCGGGCCTTCTCCTACGAGCAGTACTTC
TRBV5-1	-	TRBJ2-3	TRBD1	CASSPDRGRPSDTQYF	TGCGCCAGCAGCCCCGACAGGGGCCGTCCGTCAGATACGCAGTATTTT
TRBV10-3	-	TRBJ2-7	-	CAISATGISSYEQYF	TGTGCCATCAGTGCTACAGGTATAAGCTCCTACGAGCAGTACTTC
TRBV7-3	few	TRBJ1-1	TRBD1	CASSFDRGREAFF	TGTGCCAGCAGCTTCGACAGGGGGCGCGAAGCTTTCTTT
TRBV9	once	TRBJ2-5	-	CASSPEGDRETQYF	TGTGCCAGCAGCCCAGAGGGGGATCGGGAGACCCAGTACTTC
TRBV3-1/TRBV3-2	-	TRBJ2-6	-	CASSLLASGANVLTF	TGTGCCAGCAGCCTCCTGGCTTCTGGGGCCAACGTCCTGACTTTC
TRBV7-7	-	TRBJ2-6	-	CASMWGPGANVLTF	TGTGCCAGCATGTGGGGGCCTGGGGCCAACGTCCTGACTTTC
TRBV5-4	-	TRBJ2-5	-	CASSNNHRGAGETQYF	TGTGCCAGCAGCAATAATCACAGGGGAGCGGGAGAGACCCAGTACTTC
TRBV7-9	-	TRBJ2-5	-	CASSLETRQETQYF	TGTGCCAGCAGCTTAGAGACAAGGCAAGAGACCCAGTACTTC
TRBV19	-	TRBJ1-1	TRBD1	CASSSKNRGQSRNTEAFF	TGTGCCAGTAGTAGTAAAAACAGGGGGCAATCAAGGAACACTGAAGCTTTCTTT
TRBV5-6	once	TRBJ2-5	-	CASSPSFAGAYQETQYF	TGTGCCAGCAGCCCCTCCTTTGCGGGGGCGTACCAAGAGACCCAGTACTTC
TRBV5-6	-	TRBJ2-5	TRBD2	CASMRKGLAGEQTQYF	TGTGCCAGCATGAGGAAAGGGCTAGCGGGGGAACAGACCCAGTACTTC
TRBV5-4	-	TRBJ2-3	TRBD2	CASKQLAGANTDTQYF	TGTGCCAGCAAACAACTAGCGGGAGCGAACACAGATACGCAGTATTTT
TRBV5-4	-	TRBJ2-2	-	CASSLVGLGSADTGELFF	TGTGCCAGCAGCTTGGTGGGACTGGGCAGTGCAGACACCGGGGAGCTGTTTTTT
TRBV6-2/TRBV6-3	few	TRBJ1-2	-	CASSPQGNYGYTF	TGTGCCAGCAGCCCACAGGGTAACTATGGCTACACCTTC
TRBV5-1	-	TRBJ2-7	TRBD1	CASRQAYRGFSSYEQYF	TGCGCCAGCAGACAAGCTTACAGGGGCTTCAGCTCCTACGAGCAGTACTTC
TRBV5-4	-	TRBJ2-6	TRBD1	CASSSGTGGFGANVLTF	TGTGCCAGCAGCTCCGGGACAGGGGGCTTTGGGGCCAACGTCCTGACTTTC
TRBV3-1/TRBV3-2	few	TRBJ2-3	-	CASSRRTSNTQYF	TGTGCCAGCAGCCGCCGGACATCAAATACGCAGTATTTT
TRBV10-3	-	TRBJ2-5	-	CAIKQGLQETQYF	TGTGCCATCAAACAGGGCCTCCAAGAGACCCAGTACTTC
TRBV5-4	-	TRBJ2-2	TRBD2	CASTQGGANTGELFF	TGTGCCAGCACCCAGGGAGGGGCGAACACCGGGGAGCTGTTTTTT
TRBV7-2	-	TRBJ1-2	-	CASSLEGQYYGYTF	TGTGCCAGCAGCTTGGAAGGACAGTACTATGGCTACACCTTC
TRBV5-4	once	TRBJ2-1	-	CASSLENSDEQFF	TGTGCCAGCAGCTTGGAGAATAGCGACGAGCAGTTCTTC
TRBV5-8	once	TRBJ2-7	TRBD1	CASPTLQGHYWGDEQYF	TGTGCCAGCCCCACCCTACAGGGGCACTACTGGGGCGACGAGCAGTACTTC
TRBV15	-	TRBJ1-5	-	CATSRDRLSNQPQHF	TGTGCCACCAGCAGAGACAGGTTAAGCAATCAGCCCCAGCATTTT